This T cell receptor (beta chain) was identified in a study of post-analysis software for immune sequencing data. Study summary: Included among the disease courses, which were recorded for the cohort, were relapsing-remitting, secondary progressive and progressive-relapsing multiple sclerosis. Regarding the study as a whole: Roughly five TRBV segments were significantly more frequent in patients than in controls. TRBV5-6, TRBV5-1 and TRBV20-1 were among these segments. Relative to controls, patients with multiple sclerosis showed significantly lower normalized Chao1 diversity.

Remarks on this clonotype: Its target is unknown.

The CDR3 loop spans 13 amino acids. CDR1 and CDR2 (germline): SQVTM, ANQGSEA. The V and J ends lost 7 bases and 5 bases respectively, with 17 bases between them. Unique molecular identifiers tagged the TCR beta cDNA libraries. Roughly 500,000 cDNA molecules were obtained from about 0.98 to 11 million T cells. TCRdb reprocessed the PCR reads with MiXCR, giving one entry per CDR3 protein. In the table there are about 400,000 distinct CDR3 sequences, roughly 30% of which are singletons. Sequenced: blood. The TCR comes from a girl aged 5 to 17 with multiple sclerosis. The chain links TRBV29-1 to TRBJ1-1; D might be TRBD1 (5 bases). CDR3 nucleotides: TGCAGCGGCCGGGGGGGGGAGGGGACTGAAGCTTTCTTT. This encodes CSGRGGEGTEAFF.